Listed below are T cell receptor beta chains from one sample, sequenced in a study of follicular helper T cells after annual influenza vaccination. The assay was immunoSEQ multiplex PCR, and TCRdb's table has in-frame clones only and misses some. Of approximately 6,500 clones in the sample, around 83% are singletons; the top ten hold 0.6% to 0.95%. The sequences come from CXCR5- memory CD4+ T cells sorted from blood, collected on the day of influenza vaccination. All receptors come from an adult who received the influenza vaccine. The CDR3 runs from the conserved cysteine through the conserved F or W. Rows give clone size only sometimes, using once, few, many, or a class for an expanded clone.

v_call | cdr3_length | clone_size | cdr3_aa
TRBV2 | 17 | - | CASTRTGGVFRTDTQYF
TRBV7-9 | 13 | - | CASSLVGIAEAFF
TRBV6-5 | 13 | - | CASSYRGGDTQYF
TRBV4-2 | 15 | - | CASSQDYGRYEKLFF
TRBV7-2 | 15 | - | CASSLALGGNSPLHF
TRBV19 | 13 | once | CASSIRVDSPLHF
TRBV19 | 15 | - | CASTETGSSYNEQFF
TRBV7-8 | 14 | - | CASSLVPTSGGYTF
TRBV27 | 15 | - | CASSSTGFSNQPQHF
TRBV6-5 | 16 | once | CASNYSTQAFNQPQHF
TRBV6-6 | 14 | - | CASSPETPIYEQYF
TRBV11-3 | 13 | once | CASSGLAEETQYF
TRBV19 | 16 | - | CASSTTGTLAKNIQYF
TRBV5-6 | 12 | - | CASRLSSYEQYF
TRBV5-7 | 18 | - | CASSLGTSGGVGYNEQFF
TRBV4-1 | 17 | - | CASRHLGRSSYNSPLHF
TRBV19 | 15 | - | CARTNSGTPARGYTF
TRBV5-1 | 15 | - | CASSLAESSYNEQFF
TRBV28 | 15 | - | CASSLEDRGFYEQYF
TRBV27 | 10 | few | CASGNYEQYF
TRBV11-2 | 14 | few | CASSPGGQGGEQYF
TRBV19 | 13 | - | CASQGPGRNIQYF
TRBV18 | 15 | - | CASSVTSSGTDTQYF
TRBV9 | 13 | - | CASSVGTNTEAFF
TRBV10-2 | 18 | - | CASTGTSGGDSSYNEQFF
TRBV7-2 | 13 | once | CASSINSYNEQFF
TRBV19 | 17 | once | CASREDRGLSRNQPQHF
TRBV5-6 | 14 | - | CASSDGHPDYGYTF
TRBV18 | 13 | - | CASSRDSNQPQHF
TRBV5-4 | 13 | - | CASSHGIPGEQYF
TRBV6-6 | 12 | - | CASSYSIDTQYF
TRBV7-2 | 15 | - | CASSLGGTAGYEQYF
TRBV7-2 | 17 | - | CASSLQELSSYNSPLHF
TRBV5-8 | 15 | - | CASSSLQGIAQPQHF
TRBV18 | 13 | few | CASSPRRDQPQHF
TRBV11-1 | 15 | - | CASSLAVGDRSGYTF
TRBV9 | 17 | - | CASSGTSREAKYNEQFF
TRBV5-1 | 12 | - | CASREGHHEQYF
TRBV7-2 | 16 | - | CASSLSRDILNTEAFF
TRBV5-4 | 15 | - | CASSAGGQGGYGYTF
TRBV7-9 | 15 | few | CASSSGTTNNYGYTF
TRBV6-5 | 15 | - | CASSSLAGIHNEQFF
TRBV7-9 | 16 | - | CASSFALAGRGETQYF
TRBV5-1 | 15 | - | CASSRGPGQGALAFF
TRBV10-3 | 14 | few | CAISKNRVNYGYTF
TRBV7-2 | 17 | - | CASSSRTVFSSGNTIYF
TRBV2 | 12 | - | CASKHDNGYAFF
TRBV5-1 | 15 | few | CASSLGLAGRDTQYF
TRBV7-9 | 15 | - | CASSHRITSTDTQYF
TRBV2 | 15 | - | CASSGFGQTYYEQYF